The 8 T cell receptor beta chains below were found in one sample sequenced in a study of T cell responses to AZD1222 COVID-19 vaccine. Using immunoSEQ multiplex PCR, the repertoire was profiled, and TCRdb retains in-frame clones only, with some absent. The sample includes 130,000 to 150,000 clones, about 89% seen only once; the top ten take about 3%. This specimen was peripheral blood, taken on day 0 of MenACWY control vaccination. The receptors originated from an adult in good health.

The rearrangement links TRBV7-9 to TRBJ2-1; TRBD2 aligns across 14 bases. CDR1 is SEHNR, CDR2 FQNEAQ, per germline (reference sequence). The CDR3 is 18 residues long. After removal of 6 bases from V and 5 bases from J, the junction contained 12 bases not matched to a gene. The CDR3 bases are TGTGCCAGCAGTTTTGTAGGGACTAGCGGGAGTTCCGACAATGAGCAGTTCTTC. Translation gives CASSFVGTSGSSDNEQFF.

This chain connects TRBV3-1 (or the pseudogene TRBV3-2) to TRBJ1-1; D is ambiguous. Trimming shortened V by 4 bases and J by 1 base, and 10 bases separated the two germline ends. CDR1 is LGHDT, CDR2 YNNKEL, per germline (reference sequence). The CDR3 is 14 amino acids. CDR3 in DNA: TGTGCCAGCAGCCGAGCAGGAGAGAACACTGAAGCTTTCTTT. Translating it yields CASSRAGENTEAFF.

The rearrangement joins TRBV6-5 to TRBJ1-3; tentative D call: TRBD1 (5 bases). V was cut by 5 bases and J by 3 bases, with 14 bases left in between. The germline CDR1 and CDR2 sequences are MNHEY and SVGAGI. The CDR3 sequence is 15 residues long. CDR3 DNA: TGTGCCAGCAGTATACGACAGTTAATTGGAAACACCATATATTTT. Protein: CASSIRQLIGNTIYF.

The gene calls are TRBV28 and TRBJ2-7, with D tentatively TRBD2 (7 bases). The CDR3 contains 15 residues. V was trimmed by 5 bases and J by 7 bases, leaving 21 bases between them. The germline V gene encodes CDR1 MDHEN and CDR2 SYDVKM. The DNA of the CDR3 is TGTGCCAGCAGTCCGGGGGGCGGGTTGTTGAGGGAGCAGTACTTC. It specifies CASSPGGGLLREQYF.

The chain has TRBV11-2 and TRBJ2-1, with D possibly TRBD2 on 6 matching bases. This CDR3 comprises 14 residues. Trimming removed 5 bases from V and 9 bases from J, with 17 bases in between. Germline values: CDR1 SGHAT, CDR2 FQNNGV. DNA for the CDR3: TGTGCCAGCAGCCCCCTGATGGGAGGTCCTGAGCAGTTCTTC. It codes for CASSPLMGGPEQFF.

V is TRBV7-9 and J is TRBJ1-4; 8 nucleotides agree with TRBD1. Trimming at V came to 1 base and at J to 5 bases, leaving 0 bases not matched to a gene. CDR1 is SEHNR, CDR2 FQNEAQ, per germline (reference sequence). The CDR3 sequence is 14 residues long. The CDR3 DNA follows: TGTGCCAGCAGCTTAGGGACAGGGAATGAAAAACTGTTTTTT. It yields the protein CASSLGTGNEKLFF.

This clone counts as medium-sized (0.01 to 0.1%). The chain combines TRBV27 with TRBJ1-2; TRBD1 might be the D (6 bases). V lost 5 bases, J lost 2 bases, and 15 bases lay in between. The CDR3 consists of 15 residues. Germline-derived CDR1 and CDR2 are MNHEY and SMNVEV (reference sequence). The CDR3 DNA follows: TGTGCCAGCAGTCCTAGACAGGTGATAAACTATGGCTACACCTTC. Translation gives CASSPRQVINYGYTF.

The DNA for the CDR3 is TGTGCCAGCAGCCACAAATCCTACGAGCAGTACTTC. It is translated as CASSHKSYEQYF. This chain joins TRBV2 and TRBJ2-7, with D unclear. With 6 bases removed from V and 1 base from J, the gap between germline ends came to 7 bases. This CDR3 is built from 12 residues. The germline V gene encodes CDR1 SNHLY and CDR2 FYNNEI.